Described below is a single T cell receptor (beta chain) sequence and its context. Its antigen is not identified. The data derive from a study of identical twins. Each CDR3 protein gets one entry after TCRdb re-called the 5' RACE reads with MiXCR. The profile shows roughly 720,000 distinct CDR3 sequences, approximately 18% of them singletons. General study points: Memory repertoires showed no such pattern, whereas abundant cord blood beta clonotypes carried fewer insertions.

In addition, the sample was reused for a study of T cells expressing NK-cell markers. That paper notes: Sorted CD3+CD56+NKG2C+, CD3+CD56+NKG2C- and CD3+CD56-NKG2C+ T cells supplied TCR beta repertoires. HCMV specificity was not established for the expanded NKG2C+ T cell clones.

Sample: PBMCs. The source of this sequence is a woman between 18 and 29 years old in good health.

Written as DNA, the CDR3 is TGTGCCAGCAGCCGAGTAGCATGGGAGCAGTACTTC. Protein product: CASSRVAWEQYF. The chain uses TRBV3-1 and TRBJ2-7, with D unclear. Trimming removed 4 bases from V and 7 bases from J, with 11 bases in between. The CDR3 length is 12 residues. Per the germline V gene, CDR1 is LGHDT and CDR2 is YNNKEL (reference sequence).